Presented here are 31 T cell receptor beta chains from one specimen sequenced in a study of blood T cells in healthy people across ages. The use of a sample-barcoded 5' primer and a J-beta primer mix characterized a second PCR of roughly 7 to 11 cycles. TCRdb used MiXCR to reprocess the 5' RACE reads, holding one entry per CDR3 protein. The sample comprises about 680,000 distinct CDR3 sequences, approximately 50% of which are singletons, and around a third rests with the top ten. The sequencing sample was made of blood. The receptors originated from a woman in her sixties in good health.

The gene calls are TRBV5-1 and TRBJ2-4; TRBD2 aligns across 11 bases. This CDR3 comprises 16 residues. Germline V lookup: CDR1 SGHRS, CDR2 YFSETQ. V lost 2 bases and J lost 13; bases outside the gene matches: 14. The CDR3 DNA sequence: TGCGCCAGCAGCTTTATAGCGGGAGGGTCTATCAATGAGCAGTACTTC. It specifies CASSFIAGGSINEQYF.

In its sample, this clonotype was seen many times. This may stem from a read error, because a much larger clone lies one nucleotide away. The gene calls are TRBV29-1 and TRBJ1-1; no clear D. CDR1 SQVTM and CDR2 ANQGSEA come from the germline V gene. With 2 bases removed from V and 0 bases from J, the gap between germline ends came to 13 bases. CDR3 length equals 15 residues. The CDR3 region is CSVEPAGEVNTEAFF. CDR3 nucleotides: TGCAGCGTTGAACCGGCAGGAGAGGTGAACACTGAAGCTTTCTTT.

This clonotype was observed a handful of times. The CDR3 sequence: CASSLGRGTGSYEQYF. The DNA of the CDR3 is TGTGCCAGCAGCTTAGGCCGGGGGACAGGCTCCTACGAGCAGTACTTC. The chain couples TRBV13 to TRBJ2-7; 8 bases line up with TRBD1. The CDR3 covers 16 residues. CDR1 and CDR2 from the germline V gene are PRHDT and FYEKMQ (reference sequence). Trimming cost V 0 bases and J 0 bases; bases outside gene matches: 4.

This clonotype was seen only a few times. The V gene is TRBV9, the J gene TRBJ1-4, with 8 bases aligning to TRBD1. The CDR3 is made up of 15 amino acids. Trimming removed 4 bases from V and 2 bases from J; junction bases left unmatched: 4. Germline CDR1 and CDR2: SGDLS and YYNGEE. In DNA form, the CDR3 reads TGTGCCAGCAGCCCCTCAGGGGGCACTAATGAAAAACTGTTTTTT. As protein: CASSPSGGTNEKLFF.

In its sample, this clonotype was seen a few times. V is TRBV12-3 or TRBV12-4 and J is TRBJ2-5; 7 bases align to TRBD2. Trimming removed 6 bases from V and 3 bases from J; junction bases left unmatched: 4. This CDR3 is built from 13 residues. CDR3 DNA: TGTGCCAGCAGCATAACTAGCGAAGAGACCCAGTACTTC. It codes for CASSITSEETQYF.

J is TRBJ2-3 and V is TRBV7-2; D ambiguous. Germline V gene lookup returns CDR1 SGHTA and CDR2 FQGNSA. The V and J ends lost 2 bases and 2 bases respectively, with 8 bases between them. The CDR3 spans 14 residues. Written as DNA, the CDR3 is TGTGCCAGCAGCTTATGGCGGCACACAGATACGCAGTATTTT. It is translated as CASSLWRHTDTQYF.

The chain couples TRBV20-1 to TRBJ1-4, with D hard to call. Trimming shortened V by 0 bases and J by 2 bases, and 19 bases separated the two germline ends. CDR1 DFQATT and CDR2 SNEGSKA come from the germline V gene (reference sequence). This CDR3 comprises 18 residues. The CDR3 DNA sequence: TGCAGTGCTAGAGATTTAGGCAGGTCATCGGTTACTAATGAAAAACTGTTTTTT. Protein sequence: CSARDLGRSSVTNEKLFF.

The CDR3 bases are TGTGCCAGCAGCTTGAGGGGAATGTCGGGCTACACCTTC. This translates into CASSLRGMSGYTF. V usage is TRBV11-1 and J usage is TRBJ1-2, with D perhaps TRBD1 (5 bases). Per the germline V gene, CDR1 is SGHAT and CDR2 is FQDESV (reference sequence). The CDR3 totals 13 residues. Between the trimmed V and J ends, which lost 3 bases and 8 bases, there was a span of 13 bases.

This clonotype turned up a few times. J is TRBJ2-7 and V is TRBV5-1, with 11 bases lining up with TRBD2. J was trimmed by 7 bases and V by 3 bases; bases with no gene match: 12. The CDR3 covers 16 residues. Germline CDR1 and CDR2: SGHRS and YFSETQ. CDR3 in amino acids: CASSSQTSGIMDEQYF. The CDR3 bases are TGCGCCAGCAGCTCCCAGACTAGCGGGATTATGGATGAGCAGTACTTC.

This clonotype showed up just a few times. The gene calls are TRBV6-2 or TRBV6-3 and TRBJ2-6, with D unclear. The CDR3 spans 14 residues. V lost 5 bases, J lost 4 bases, and 9 bases lay in between. Per the germline V gene, CDR1 is MNHEY and CDR2 is SVGEGT. The CDR3 here is CASSQPGGANVLTF. DNA of the CDR3: TGTGCCAGCAGTCAACCTGGCGGGGCCAACGTCCTGACTTTC.

The sample holds a few counts of this clonotype. This sequence joins TRBV2 and TRBJ1-1; D is perhaps TRBD1 (6 bases). The V gene's germline CDR1 is SNHLY and CDR2 FYNNEI. V was clipped by 7 bases and J by 3 bases, with 12 bases between them. This CDR3 spans 13 amino acids. The CDR3 sequence is CASILGGDTEAFF. CDR3 nucleotides: TGTGCCAGCATTCTAGGGGGGGACACTGAAGCTTTCTTT.

This sequence joins TRBV7-2 and TRBJ1-6; TRBD1 might be the D (5 bases). Per germline, CDR1 SGHTA and CDR2 FQGNSA. V lost 5 bases and J lost 4, with 12 bases in between. The CDR3 contains 15 residues. Here the CDR3 DNA reads TGTGCCAGCAGCCAAGTCGGGGGATATAATTCACCCCTCCACTTT. Its translation is CASSQVGGYNSPLHF.

The chain uses TRBV20-1 and TRBJ2-5, with TRBD2 as a possible D gene (5 bases). V was clipped by 5 bases and J by 3 bases, with 10 bases between them. The CDR3 covers 12 residues. Germline values: CDR1 DFQATT, CDR2 SNEGSKA (reference sequence). CDR3 nucleotide sequence: TGCAGTGCTCAAGCGCGGGAAGAGACCCAGTACTTC. Translated: CSAQAREETQYF.

J is TRBJ2-7 and V is TRBV20-1, with D tentatively TRBD1 (6 bases). CDR1 DFQATT and CDR2 SNEGSKA come from the germline V gene (reference sequence). Trimming pared 7 bases from V and 6 bases from J, leaving 16 bases between. This CDR3 is 12 amino acids long. CDR3 loop: CSVRTAILEQYF. The CDR3 DNA sequence: TGCAGTGTTCGGACAGCAATTCTCGAGCAGTACTTC.

This chain links TRBV7-2 with TRBJ2-3; 7 bases fit TRBD2. The germline CDR1 and CDR2 sequences are SGHTA and FQGNSA. Trimming removed 0 bases from V and 5 bases from J; junction bases left unmatched: 8. The CDR3 consists of 16 residues. The CDR3 spells CASSLAGGSVGDTQYF. CDR3 sequence (DNA): TGTGCCAGCAGCTTAGCGGGCGGGAGCGTTGGAGATACGCAGTATTTT.

About this clonotype itself: Compared with germline, one end of the junction differs, possibly owing to a read error. V and J are TRBV12-3 or TRBV12-4 and TRBJ1-2, with 10 bases aligning to TRBD1. This CDR3 contains 15 residues. The CDR3 DNA reads TGTGTCAGCGGAGACTCCGGGACAGGGGACTATGGCTACACCTTC. Translation: CVSGDSGTGDYGYTF.

There are a few counts of this clonotype. This chain uses TRBV6-2 or TRBV6-3 with TRBJ2-5, with 7 bases that match TRBD1. V dropped 4 bases and J dropped 5; count of bases not matched to a gene: 16. This CDR3 contains 17 residues. CDR1 is MNHEY and CDR2 is SVGEGT in the germline V gene. This CDR3 reads CASSSRSIDREWETQYF. CDR3 DNA sequence: TGTGCCAGCAGTTCTCGATCCATTGACAGGGAGTGGGAGACCCAGTACTTC.

This rearrangement joins TRBV20-1 to TRBJ2-2, with 8 bases aligning to TRBD1. The CDR3 consists of 16 residues. Germline lookup yields CDR1 DFQATT and CDR2 SNEGSKA (reference sequence). With V trimmed by 3 bases and J by 4 bases, 10 bases remained unmatched. The CDR3 is CSARLLGQASTGELFF. Written as DNA, the CDR3 is TGCAGTGCTAGGCTTTTGGGACAGGCAAGCACCGGGGAGCTGTTTTTT.

The V and J genes are TRBV6-2 or TRBV6-3 and TRBJ2-4, with D tentatively TRBD1 or TRBD2 (5 bases each). The CDR3 contains 17 residues. CDR1 MNHEY and CDR2 SVGEGT come from the germline V gene. V shed 2 bases and J shed 6 bases, with 20 bases lying between them. The CDR3 loop reads CASSYRGARAMGNIQYF. CDR3 in DNA: TGTGCCAGCAGTTACCGGGGCGCCAGGGCTATGGGAAACATTCAGTACTTC.

V is TRBV7-9 and J is TRBJ2-6; maybe TRBD2 (5 bases). CDR1 is SEHNR and CDR2 is FQNEAQ in the germline V gene (reference sequence). Trimming removed 2 bases at V and 4 bases at J, with 21 bases between. The CDR3 is 19 amino acids. The CDR3 DNA reads TGTGCCAGCAGCTTAAGGGAAGTAGTCGCCGCGGGCGGGGCCAACGTCCTGACTTTC. Translation gives CASSLREVVAAGGANVLTF.

The chain employs TRBV30 and TRBJ2-5; no definite D call. Trimming pared 3 bases from V and 4 bases from J, leaving 9 bases between. Germline V CDR1 and CDR2: GTSNPN, SVGIG (reference sequence). The CDR3 totals 12 residues. This chain's CDR3 is CAWSPTRETQYF. DNA of the CDR3: TGTGCCTGGAGCCCGACACGAGAGACCCAGTACTTC.

V is TRBV20-1 and J is TRBJ1-1; D not certain. The CDR3 is 11 residues long. V lost 7 bases and J lost 1, with 7 bases in between. Germline V gives CDR1 DFQATT, CDR2 SNEGSKA (reference sequence). CDR3 coding DNA: TGCAGTGGTAAGGGGAACACTGAAGCTTTCTTT. Translating it yields CSGKGNTEAFF.

The CDR3 DNA is TGTGCCAGCAGTTACTTAGGGGGCTACAATGAGCAGTTCTTC. Protein: CASSYLGGYNEQFF. The chain recombines TRBV6-5 with TRBJ2-1, with a possible D match to TRBD1 (6 bases). This CDR3 comprises 14 residues. Trimming shortened V by 1 base and J by 3 bases, and 7 bases separated the two germline ends. Germline V gene data show CDR1 as MNHEY and CDR2 as SVGAGI.

This clonotype has only a few counts. The chain employs TRBV6-2 or TRBV6-3 and TRBJ1-2; D is unclear. Germline CDR1 MNHEY, CDR2 SVGEGT. This CDR3 region has 12 residues. Trimming shortened V by 7 bases and J by 3 bases, and 9 bases separated the two germline ends. This CDR3 is CASNREDYGYTF. Here the CDR3 DNA reads TGTGCCAGCAATAGGGAGGACTATGGCTACACCTTC.

The CDR3 coding sequence is TGTGCCAGCATCTTCCGGGACATCAATCAGCCCCAGCATTTT. It codes for CASIFRDINQPQHF. The J gene is TRBJ1-5, the V gene TRBV28; TRBD1 might be the D (6 bases). Germline CDR1 is MDHEN and CDR2 is SYDVKM. V lost 7 bases and J lost 3, with 13 bases in between. The CDR3 contains 14 residues.

The J gene is TRBJ2-3, the V gene TRBV2, with D maybe TRBD2 (5 bases). The germline CDR1 and CDR2 sequences are SNHLY and FYNNEI. The CDR3 runs 13 residues. Trimming removed 3 bases from V and 1 base from J, with 5 bases in between. The CDR3 sequence is CASSEGGTDTQYF. DNA of the CDR3: TGTGCCAGCAGTGAGGGAGGCACAGATACGCAGTATTTT.

The chain carries TRBV20-1 and TRBJ2-4; 11 bases align to TRBD2. Germline lookup yields CDR1 DFQATT and CDR2 SNEGSKA (reference sequence). The trim removed 1 base at V and 2 bases at J, leaving 10 bases unmatched. The CDR3 has 18 residues. The CDR3 sequence is CSARALGLAGETKNIQYF. DNA for the CDR3: TGCAGTGCTAGAGCCCTCGGACTAGCGGGTGAGACCAAAAACATTCAGTACTTC.

The rearrangement uses TRBV28 and TRBJ2-4; D possibly corresponds to TRBD1 (6 bases). This CDR3 spans 12 amino acids. From germline, CDR1 is MDHEN and CDR2 SYDVKM. Trimming shortened V by 4 bases and J by 9 bases, and 10 bases separated the two germline ends. The CDR3 loop reads CASSSGAGIQYF. DNA for the CDR3: TGTGCCAGCAGTTCAGGGGCAGGCATTCAGTACTTC.

This chain connects TRBV27 to TRBJ1-4, with D unresolved. There are 16 residues in the CDR3. Trimming took off 3 bases at V and 0 bases at J, with 11 bases between the two ends. Germline CDR1 MNHEY, CDR2 SMNVEV (reference sequence). As DNA, the CDR3 is TGTGCCAGCAGTTTTCTTTATACCTCAACTAATGAAAAACTGTTTTTT. It codes for CASSFLYTSTNEKLFF.

This chain joins TRBV5-4 and TRBJ2-7; 10 positions agree with TRBD2. The V and J ends lost 4 bases and 7 bases, in that order; junction bases with no gene match: 11. From germline, CDR1 is SGHNT and CDR2 YYREEE (reference sequence). This CDR3 region has 15 residues. The CDR3 spells CASSIGTSDNNEQYF. As DNA, the CDR3 is TGTGCCAGCAGCATCGGGACTAGCGATAACAATGAGCAGTACTTC.

The V gene is TRBV7-7, the J gene TRBJ2-7; 9 bases align to TRBD1. This CDR3 is built from 14 residues. CDR1 SSHAT and CDR2 FNYEAQ come from the germline V gene (reference sequence). Trimming cost V 5 bases and J 4 bases; bases outside gene matches: 6. The CDR3, as DNA: TGTGCCAGCAGCGCCGGACAGGGGAAATACGAGCAGTACTTC. Its protein product is CASSAGQGKYEQYF. The full variable domain, with the rest looked up from reference TRBV7-7 and TRBJ2-7, is GAGVSQSPRYKVTKRGQDVTLRCDPISSHATLYWYQQALGQGPEFLTYFNYEAQPDKSGLPSDRFSAERPEGSISTLTIQRTEQRDSAMYRCASSAGQGKYEQYFGPGTRLTVT.